The 17 T cell receptor beta chains below come from one sample, sequenced in a study of T cell repertoires in cytomegalovirus infection. These receptors are not linked to any known antigen. TCRdb used MiXCR to reprocess the reads, holding one entry per CDR3 protein. This table holds some 940,000 distinct CDR3 sequences, roughly 30% found once. The sequencing used cultured CD8+ T cells from PBMCs, collected from culture after CMV antigen stimulation. The receptors originated from a human donor in good health (CMV status not recorded). Some clones in this sample may be carry-over from other donors' samples.

The chain recombines TRBV4-1 with TRBJ2-1; 8 positions match TRBD2. The germline CDR1 and CDR2 sequences are MGHRA and YSYEKL. The ends lost 3 bases at V and 6 bases at J; junction bases unmatched: 4. The CDR3 spans 14 residues. CDR3 sequence reads: CASSQGLVGNEQFF. The CDR3 DNA sequence: TGCGCCAGCAGCCAGGGACTAGTGGGCAATGAGCAGTTCTTC.

This clonotype is a singleton in its sample. In nucleotides, the CDR3 is TGTGCCAGCAGTTATTTCCCCGACAGGGAGAACACTGAAGCTTTCTTT. Its protein product is CASSYFPDRENTEAFF. The chain is built from TRBV6-5 and TRBJ1-1, with 7 bases that match TRBD1. This CDR3 contains 16 residues. Germline assignment: CDR1 MNHEY and CDR2 SVGAGI. Trimming at V came to 3 bases and at J to 1 base, leaving 8 bases not matched to a gene.

CDR3 residues: CAISDRGASGNTIYF. DNA of the CDR3: TGTGCCATCAGCGACAGGGGAGCTTCTGGAAACACCATATATTTT. The rearrangement joins TRBV10-3 to TRBJ1-3; 8 bases agree with TRBD1. The germline V gene encodes CDR1 ENHRY and CDR2 SYGVKD. The J segment lost 1 base and the V segment lost 6 bases, leaving 5 bases of the junction unmatched. The CDR3 spans 15 residues.

This clonotype has a handful of counts. The V and J genes are TRBV23-1 and TRBJ2-4; 10 positions match TRBD2. TRBV23-1 is an ORF, with its function uncertain. The CDR3 is made up of 19 amino acids. V gave up 6 bases and J gave up 0 bases; unmatched junction bases: 14. The CDR3 spells CASSLKNPSGGLAKNIQYF. DNA for the CDR3: TGCGCCAGCAGCCTAAAGAATCCTAGCGGGGGTCTAGCCAAAAACATTCAGTACTTC.

This rearrangement joins TRBV6-1 to TRBJ1-4, with unresolved D. The CDR3 extends over 15 amino acids. Germline assignment: CDR1 MNHNS and CDR2 SASEGT. Trimming removed 2 bases at V and 0 bases at J, with 7 bases between. Here the CDR3 DNA reads TGTGCCAGCAGTGAACAGTTTACAACTAATGAAAAACTGTTTTTT. Translation: CASSEQFTTNEKLFF.

This clonotype appeared many times. V is TRBV11-1 and J is TRBJ2-2; maybe TRBD2 (5 bases). This CDR3 is built from 15 residues. Trimming cost V 1 base and J 6 bases, with 12 bases left between them. Germline V gene sequence: CDR1 SGHAT, CDR2 FQDESV (reference sequence). CDR3 residues: CASSLGPSRAGELFF. CDR3 DNA: TGTGCCAGCAGCTTAGGGCCTAGCCGGGCCGGGGAGCTGTTTTTT.

There are many counts of this clonotype. The chain joins TRBV7-6 to TRBJ2-2, with no clear D. The germline gives CDR1 SGHVS, CDR2 FNYEAQ. The CDR3 sequence is 12 residues long. Trimming took 2 bases from V and 7 from J, leaving 5 bases between them. This CDR3 is CASSLKVGELFF. The CDR3 bases are TGTGCCAGCAGCTTAAAGGTCGGGGAGCTGTTTTTT.

The chain joins TRBV27 to TRBJ1-2; tentatively, D is TRBD1 (5 bases). CDR1 and CDR2 (germline): MNHEY, SMNVEV (reference sequence). There are 16 residues in the CDR3. V was clipped by 7 bases and J by 4 bases, with 22 bases between them. The CDR3 region is CASTPRGKRIGYGYTF. The CDR3 DNA sequence: TGTGCCAGCACCCCCCGGGGGAAGCGTATTGGCTATGGCTACACCTTC.

On this clonotype itself: Relative to the germline gene, one junction end is altered; a read error may explain this. This chain joins TRBV7-7 and TRBJ1-4; D possibly corresponds to TRBD1 (5 bases). Germline CDR1 SSHAT, CDR2 FNYEAQ (reference sequence). The CDR3 runs to 19 residues. The CDR3 DNA reads as TGTGCTAGCAACGAAATGACCGGGGGAAGAGGGCTGACTAATGAAAAACTGTTTTTT. It encodes CASNEMTGGRGLTNEKLFF.

This clonotype was counted a few times. V usage is TRBV19 and J usage is TRBJ2-1, with D perhaps TRBD1 or TRBD2 (5 bases each). The CDR3 sequence is 13 residues long. Germline values: CDR1 LNHDA, CDR2 SQIVND (reference sequence). Trimming removed 5 bases from V and 9 bases from J, with 14 bases in between. The CDR3, as DNA: TGTGCCAGTAGTCCAGGGACCTGGGGTGAGCAGTTCTTC. It specifies CASSPGTWGEQFF. The full variable domain, in which reference TRBV19 and TRBJ2-1 provide the parts outside the CDR3, is DGGITQSPKYLFRKEGQNVTLSCEQNLNHDAMYWYRQDPGQGLRLIYYSQIVNDFQKGDIAEGYSVSREKKESFPLTVTSAQKNPTAFYLCASSPGTWGEQFFGPGTRLTVL.

The chain recombines TRBV20-1 with TRBJ1-1, with a possible D match to TRBD1 (5 bases). CDR1 is DFQATT and CDR2 is SNEGSKA in the germline V gene (reference sequence). The length of the CDR3 is 15 residues. V was trimmed by 0 bases and J by 1 base, leaving 12 bases between them. CDR3 nucleotides: TGCAGTGCTAGAGACCGGGGCATTCCGAACACTGAAGCTTTCTTT. This encodes CSARDRGIPNTEAFF.

In its sample, this clonotype was seen a few times. The V gene is TRBV7-9, the J gene TRBJ2-7; D perhaps matches TRBD2 (6 bases). Germline V gene data show CDR1 as SEHNR and CDR2 as FQNEAQ (reference sequence). V was cut by 3 bases and J by 2 bases, with 20 bases left in between. This CDR3 comprises 17 residues. The CDR3 nucleotides read TGTGCCAGCAGCTTCCACAGATCCGGGACGGGGGCCTACGAGCAGTACTTC. This gives the protein CASSFHRSGTGAYEQYF.

The J gene is TRBJ2-5, the V gene TRBV7-9; maybe TRBD1 (6 bases). The CDR3 spans 13 residues. Germline-derived CDR1 and CDR2 are SEHNR and FQNEAQ (reference sequence). The ends were cut back, 3 bases at V and 5 bases at J, with 10 bases in the middle. CDR3 residues: CASSFQGKETQYF. For the CDR3, the DNA is TGTGCCAGCAGCTTCCAGGGGAAGGAGACCCAGTACTTC.

This clonotype was detected only a few times. V and J are TRBV27 and TRBJ1-4; D might be TRBD1 (6 bases). CDR3 length equals 14 residues. V shed 4 bases and J shed 2 bases, with 8 bases lying between them. Germline assignment: CDR1 MNHEY and CDR2 SMNVEV (reference sequence). CDR3 sequence reads: CASSWGATNEKLFF. DNA of the CDR3: TGTGCCAGCAGTTGGGGGGCGACTAATGAAAAACTGTTTTTT.

Note on this clonotype: This sequence may be a read error, since a much larger clone differs from it by one base. This chain connects TRBV7-2 to TRBJ2-7; D is unclear. The CDR3 sequence is 15 residues long. CDR1 is SGHTA, CDR2 FQGNSA, per germline. The CDR3 protein is CASSPDFYNSYKQYF. The CDR3 nucleotides read TGTGCCAGCAGCCCTGACTTCTACAACTCCTACAAGCAGTACTTC.

This clonotype was recorded at least ten times. The rearrangement joins TRBV6-1 to TRBJ2-7; weak D call: TRBD1 (5 bases). CDR1 and CDR2 (germline): MNHNS, SASEGT. The V and J ends lost 2 bases and 5 bases respectively, with 7 bases between them. CDR3 size: 12 residues. Written as DNA, the CDR3 is TGTGCCAGCAGTGAAAGGGGCCACGAGCAGTACGTC. It encodes CASSERGHEQYV.

This clonotype was recorded a few times. The chain has TRBV7-9 and TRBJ1-1, with D maybe TRBD1 (6 bases). Trimming cost V 1 base and J 0 bases, with 15 bases left between them. Looked up from germline, CDR1 is SEHNR and CDR2 is FQNEAQ (reference sequence). This CDR3 comprises 17 residues. This CDR3 is CASSLGAGGWVNTEAFF. The DNA of the CDR3 is TGTGCCAGCAGCTTAGGAGCGGGGGGCTGGGTGAACACTGAAGCTTTCTTT. The full variable domain, with the rest looked up from reference TRBV7-9 and TRBJ1-1, is DTGVSQNPRHKITKRGQNVTFRCDPISEHNRLYWYRQTLGQGPEFLTYFQNEAQLEKSRLLSDRFSAERPKGSFSTLEIQRTEQGDSAMYLCASSLGAGGWVNTEAFFGQGTRLTVV.